This T cell receptor beta chain was observed in a study of PD-1 blockade in mismatch repair-deficient tumors. General study points: Tumor-resident clones, often absent from pretreatment blood, expanded after pembrolizumab and then contracted.

Notes on this clone: Its target is not known.

There are 9 residues in the CDR3. In germline, CDR1 is LNHDA, CDR2 SQIVND (reference sequence). Trimming stripped 7 bases from V and 7 bases from J, with 4 bases between. Only in-frame clones appear in the TCRdb table, and some are missing; sequencing was by immunoSEQ multiplex PCR. The sample has about 1,000 clones; 75% to 85% are singletons. Time point given: archival surgical resection tumor tissue. Every patient had mismatch repair deficiency by PCR or immunohistochemistry. Tumor tissue came from archival surgical resections of a few responders. This sample comprised primary tumor tissue, obtained from a patient treated with pembrolizumab. The TCR sequence derives from an adult with mismatch repair-deficient cancer. The J gene is TRBJ1-1, the V gene TRBV19; D is ambiguous. CDR3 loop: CASKNEAFF. In DNA form, the CDR3 reads TGTGCCAGTAAGAATGAAGCTTTCTTT.